The clone carrying this TCR beta chain was observed many times. The same CDR3 is also encoded by other DNA sequences in this sample. With 5 bases clipped from V and 0 bases from J, the junction kept 5 bases outside the gene matches. Germline CDR1 is MNHEY and CDR2 is SVGAGI. The CDR3 runs 15 residues. This record comes from a study of blood T cell repertoires in COVID-19. Study background: PBMCs, B-cell-depleted T cells, or T cells provided the cDNA or gDNA that made up the material.

Assay used: immunoSEQ multiplex PCR; TCRdb lists only in-frame clones, some missing. The table lists approximately 270,000 clones, 89% of them singletons. Individuals drawn from under 30 US areas were about 18 to 89 years old. The TCR originated in a woman aged 60 to 75 who had recovered from COVID-19. The chain couples TRBV6-5 to TRBJ2-7, with TRBD2 matching 9 bases. Input material: PBMCs or T cells enriched from blood (not recorded which). In DNA, the CDR3 is TGTGCCAGCAGTAGTCAGACTAGCGGCTCCTACGAGCAGTACTTC. Translation gives CASSSQTSGSYEQYF.